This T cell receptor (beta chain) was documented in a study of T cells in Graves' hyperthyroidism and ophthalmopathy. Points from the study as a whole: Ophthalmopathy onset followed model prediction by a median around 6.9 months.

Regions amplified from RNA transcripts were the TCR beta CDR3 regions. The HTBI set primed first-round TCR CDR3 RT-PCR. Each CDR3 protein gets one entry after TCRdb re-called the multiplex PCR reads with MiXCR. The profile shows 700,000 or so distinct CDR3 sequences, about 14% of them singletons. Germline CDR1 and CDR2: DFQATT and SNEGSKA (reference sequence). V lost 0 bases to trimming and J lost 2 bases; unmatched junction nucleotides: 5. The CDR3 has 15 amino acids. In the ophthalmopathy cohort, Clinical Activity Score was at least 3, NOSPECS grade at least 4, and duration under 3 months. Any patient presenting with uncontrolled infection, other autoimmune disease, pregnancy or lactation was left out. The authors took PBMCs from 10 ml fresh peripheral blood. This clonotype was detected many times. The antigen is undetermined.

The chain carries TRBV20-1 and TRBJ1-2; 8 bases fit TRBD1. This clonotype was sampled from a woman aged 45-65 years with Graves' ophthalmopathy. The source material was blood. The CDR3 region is CSARDPGGINYGYTF. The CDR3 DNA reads TGCAGTGCTAGAGATCCAGGGGGCATAAACTATGGCTACACCTTC.